The entry below describes one TCR beta chain. Its antigen is not identified. These data originate in a study of cytomegalovirus exposure and HLA in healthy donors. As for the study in general: From HLA-typed donors, an early data release held 70 million to 100 million unique TCRs. Genetic ancestry analysis placed more than 80% of the 350 to 500 donors that were genotyped in the Caucasian-associated cluster.

The PCR employed 60 Vbeta primers together with 13 Jbeta primers. TCRdb's table, derived via immunoSEQ multiplex PCR, lists solely in-frame clones and lacks some. The data hold hundreds of thousands of clones, with 70% to 90% observed a single time. J was trimmed by 1 base and V by 5 bases; bases with no gene match: 6. CDR3 size: 16 residues. CDR1 and CDR2 (germline): MNHNY, SVGAGI (reference sequence). Study-wide results and caveats: A later analysis found most CMV-associated TCR beta chains apparently HLA-restricted.

What was sequenced was PBMCs. The chain joins TRBV6-6 to TRBJ2-1; 9 bases fit TRBD1. This receptor was taken from a woman aged 18-30 years in good health and CMV-seronegative. CDR3 protein: CASSRQGGKSYNEQFF. In DNA form, the CDR3 reads TGTGCCAGCAGTCGACAGGGGGGGAAGTCCTACAATGAGCAGTTCTTC.